Following are 2 T cell receptor beta chains from one sample sequenced in a study of Graves' ophthalmopathy and Graves' hyperthyroidism. Investigators amplified TCR beta CDR3 regions from RNA transcripts. The workflow started with a first-round RT-PCR run with HTBI primers and then moved on to a second-round multiplex PCR. TCRdb recomputed calls from the multiplex PCR reads with MiXCR, one row per CDR3 protein. The profile shows about 390,000 distinct CDR3 sequences, roughly 15% of them singletons. Sequenced sample: peripheral blood. These receptors all come from a woman aged 18-30 years with stable Graves' hyperthyroidism.

This clonotype was seen at least ten times. The J gene is TRBJ1-2, the V gene TRBV27, with 12 bases fitting TRBD1. Germline assignment: CDR1 MNHEY and CDR2 SMNVEV (reference sequence). With 7 bases clipped from V and 8 bases from J, the junction kept 8 bases outside the gene matches. The CDR3 runs to 14 residues. DNA of the CDR3: TGTGCCAGCACGGGGACAGGGGGCTCGGCAGGCTACACCTTC. Translation: CASTGTGGSAGYTF.

This clonotype showed up many times. The junction departs from germline at one end; a sequencing error may be responsible. The chain has TRBV5-1 and TRBJ1-1, with 7 bases matching TRBD1. This CDR3 has 15 amino acids. CDR1 is SGHRS and CDR2 is YFSETQ in the germline V gene. The CDR3 DNA sequence: TGCGCCAGCAGCGGCCTAGGGGGCGAGACCACTGAAGTTTTCTTT. This sequence encodes CASSGLGGETTEVFF.